This T cell receptor beta chain was retrieved from a study of cytomegalovirus exposure and HLA in healthy donors. General study points: A later analysis showed HLA-associated TCR beta chains outstripping equally common others in clonal expansion. An analysis done earlier found most TCR beta V segments productive about 87% or about 30% of the time.

The PCR made use of 60 Vbeta and 13 Jbeta primers. Using immunoSEQ multiplex PCR, the repertoire was profiled, and TCRdb retains in-frame clones only, with some absent. The sample lists about 230,000 clones, around 80% occurring once. V was pared by 4 bases and J by 5 bases, with 13 bases of the junction left unmatched. Germline CDR1 SGDLS, CDR2 YYNGEE. This CDR3 is 16 amino acids long. On this clone: What it binds is not known.

The sequenced sample was PBMCs. The chain has TRBV9 and TRBJ1-1; the match to TRBD1 covers 8 bases. The TCR comes from a boy younger than 18 in good health and CMV-seronegative. The CDR3 reads CASSLDLTGEWTEAFF. CDR3 bases: TGTGCCAGCAGCCTAGACTTGACAGGGGAGTGGACTGAAGCTTTCTTT.